The 9 T cell receptor beta chains presented below share a single source sample, sequenced in a study of blood T cell repertoires in COVID-19. Data came from immunoSEQ multiplex PCR; TCRdb stores just in-frame clones and leaves some out. This sample yields about 92,000 clones, of which 85% are seen a single time; 38% belongs to the top ten. The source material was peripheral blood. The origin of the receptors is an elderly man with acute or convalescent COVID-19.

CDR3 DNA sequence: TGTGCCAGCAGCCCTGGGATAACACAGGCGGAACTGTTTTTT. It codes for CASSPGITQAELFF. The J gene is TRBJ1-4, the V gene TRBV28; tentative D call: TRBD1 (5 bases). From germline, CDR1 is MDHEN and CDR2 SYDVKM. The V end was cut by 6 bases, the J end by 12 bases, with 20 bases between. The CDR3 runs 14 residues.

This rearrangement joins TRBV10-3 to TRBJ1-1, with 8 bases fitting TRBD1. J was trimmed by 2 bases and V by 6 bases; bases with no gene match: 11. This CDR3 has 16 residues. The germline CDR1 and CDR2 sequences are ENHRY and SYGVKD. CDR3 amino acids: CAISLLPGQENTEAFF. In DNA form, the CDR3 reads TGTGCCATCAGCCTACTTCCGGGACAGGAAAACACTGAAGCTTTCTTT.

The rearrangement joins TRBV28 to TRBJ1-1; tentative D call: TRBD1 (6 bases). Germline CDR1 is MDHEN and CDR2 is SYDVKM. This CDR3 is 14 amino acids long. With 8 bases removed from V and 3 bases from J, the gap between germline ends came to 16 bases. CDR3 sequence (DNA): TGTGCCAGCCTATGGCAGGGGCGGGACACTGAAGCTTTCTTT. Translation gives CASLWQGRDTEAFF.

This chain uses TRBV14 with TRBJ2-6, with D perhaps TRBD1 (6 bases). Germline CDR1 is SGHDN and CDR2 is FVKESK. This CDR3 has 17 amino acids. Trimming took 5 bases from V and 1 from J, leaving 15 bases between them. This CDR3 is CASSSLATGSGANVLTF. The CDR3 DNA sequence: TGTGCCAGCAGCTCTCTCGCCACAGGGTCTGGGGCCAACGTCCTGACTTTC. Full variable domain (outside the CDR3, taken from reference TRBV14 and TRBJ2-6): EAGVTQFPSHSVIEKGQTVTLRCDPISGHDNLYWYRRVMGKEIKFLLHFVKESKQDESGMPNNRFLAERTGGTYSTLKVQPAELEDSGVYFCASSSLATGSGANVLTFGAGSRLTVL.

This rearrangement joins TRBV9 to TRBJ1-2, with 7 bases matching TRBD1. This CDR3 has 13 amino acids. Germline assignment: CDR1 SGDLS and CDR2 YYNGEE. V lost 3 bases and J lost 7; bases outside the gene matches: 6. The CDR3: CASSAQGDFGYTF. For the CDR3, the DNA is TGTGCCAGCAGCGCCCAGGGGGATTTTGGCTACACCTTC.

As DNA, the CDR3 is TGCGCCAGCAGCCAAGGGTCGGGAAACACTGAAGCTTTCTTT. It is translated as CASSQGSGNTEAFF. J is TRBJ1-1 and V is TRBV4-3, with D unresolved. Germline V gene data show CDR1 as LGHNA and CDR2 as YSLEER. The CDR3 contains 14 residues. Trimming took 1 base from V and 2 from J, leaving 8 bases between them.

The gene calls are TRBV6-5 and TRBJ2-7; D is undetermined. Germline V gives CDR1 MNHEY, CDR2 SVGAGI. CDR3 length: 13 residues. Trimming shortened V by 0 bases and J by 2 bases, and 5 bases separated the two germline ends. The CDR3 region is CASSYSSTYEQYF. The CDR3 nucleotides are TGTGCCAGCAGTTACTCGAGTACCTACGAGCAGTACTTC.

The V and J genes are TRBV9 and TRBJ2-1; 8 bases are a match to TRBD2. This CDR3 has 18 residues. The V segment lost 1 base and the J segment 0 bases; nucleotides outside the gene matches: 9. Germline CDR1 SGDLS, CDR2 YYNGEE. For the CDR3, the DNA is TGTGCCAGCAGCGTAACACTAGCGGCCCCGAGCTCCTACAATGAGCAGTTCTTC. It yields the protein CASSVTLAAPSSYNEQFF.

This clone was observed a few times. The chain recombines TRBV19 with TRBJ1-1, with 7 bases lining up with TRBD1. The CDR3 covers 15 residues. With 3 bases clipped from V and 5 bases from J, the junction kept 9 bases outside the gene matches. From germline, CDR1 is LNHDA and CDR2 SQIVND (reference sequence). The CDR3 DNA sequence: TGTGCCAGTAGTATTGGGGCAGGGGGTGAGACTGAAGCTTTCTTT. It translates to CASSIGAGGETEAFF.